This T cell receptor beta chain was recorded in a study of radiation and T cells in renal cell carcinoma. Study context: Nephrectomy followed 15 Gy stereotactic body radiation by 4 weeks. General study points: No pretreatment tumor biopsies were available for baseline clonotypes. From baseline, blood top tumor clonotypes peaked at 2 weeks post-radiation.

As concerns this clone: What it recognizes is unknown.

TCRdb keeps only in-frame clones here, not all; method: immunoSEQ multiplex PCR. The sample has 120,000 or so clones, roughly four fifths seen once. Germline CDR1 and CDR2: LGHNT and FRNRAP. V lost 6 bases, J lost 0 bases, and 12 bases lay in between. The CDR3 is 15 amino acids. Time point described: blood 2 weeks post-SBRT. Treatment noted: 15 Gy SBRT to primary tumor, nephrectomy 4 weeks later. This chain connects TRBV12-5 to TRBJ1-5; no reliable D call. The material sequenced was blood, taken from a patient whose treatment included radiotherapy and nephrectomy. The clonotype was recovered from a man aged 50 to 60 with renal cell carcinoma. In DNA, the CDR3 is TGTGCTAGTGGGGCGACGGAGTATAGCAATCAGCCCCAGCATTTT. Translating gives CASGATEYSNQPQHF.